This T cell receptor (beta chain) appears in the sequencing data of a study of T cell repertoires in cytomegalovirus infection. The overall study: It was the public TCR beta signatures that indicated both CMV infection and matching HLA type. Whole-study findings and limits: Accumulated public TCR beta family frequency recognized individuals carrying CMV together with the relevant HLA. There were HLA-C-restricted CMV-specific TCR beta clonotypes dominating the ex vivo response.

The CDR3 has 15 residues. The germline V gene encodes CDR1 MNHEY and CDR2 SMNVEV (reference sequence). V lost 1 base and J lost 0, with 7 bases in between. As concerns this clonotype: Its antigen is currently unknown.

TCRdb independently ran MiXCR on the reads; one entry per CDR3 protein. The data show 300,000 to 400,000 distinct CDR3 sequences, with approximately 9.5% seen just once and about 4.5% held by the top ten. Sequencing was performed on PBMCs. The sequence was collected from a human donor in good health (CMV status not recorded). Some clones in this sample may be carry-over from other donors' samples. The J gene is TRBJ2-1, the V gene TRBV27; D call uncertain. The CDR3 is CASSLLPASYNEQFF. The CDR3 DNA follows: TGTGCCAGCAGTTTATTACCGGCCTCCTACAATGAGCAGTTCTTC.